This record looks at one T cell receptor beta chain sequence and its context. Its antigen is undetermined. TCRbeta library construction was performed incorporating unique molecular identifiers. TCRdb re-analysed the PCR reads in MiXCR, keeping a single row per CDR3 protein. The table shows 300,000 to 400,000 distinct CDR3 sequences, with about 17% occurring only once. This sample was included in a study of T-cell reconstitution after alpha-beta-depleted transplantation in children. Findings and limits, study-wide: T-cell counts and diversity at one year post-transplant came mainly from newly produced T cells. Approximately two months post-transplant, alpha-beta T cells reportedly originated from several hundred expanded graft clones. TCRbeta diversity was high at day 60 in some patients (a result of surviving recipient T cells and thymic progenitors).

The sequenced sample was PBMCs, mostly from graft donor cells, obtained 360 days after TCRalphabeta/CD19-depleted stem cell transplant. This TCR derives from a male patient between 2 and 10 years old who had a stem cell transplant for acute lymphoblastic leukemia, so the T cells may come from the graft donor.

The CDR3 bases are TGTGCCAGCAGTAGACAGGGGGCACAGTATACCTACAATGAGCAGTTCTTC. Translating gives CASSRQGAQYTYNEQFF. The chain combines TRBV28 with TRBJ2-1; 10 bases map to TRBD1. V was clipped by 5 bases and J by 2 bases; unmatched bases: 9. The CDR3 covers 17 residues. The V gene's germline CDR1 is MDHEN and CDR2 SYDVKM.